The T cell receptor beta chain under discussion was sequenced for a study of blood T cell repertoires in COVID-19. Study overall: Sources were T cells, B-cell-depleted T cells, or PBMCs; the material itself was cDNA or gDNA.

Authors' data handling: Amplification from reference gene primers served as the basis for estimated nucleated cell counts. The repertoire was sequenced with immunoSEQ multiplex PCR; TCRdb's copy has only in-frame clones and lacks some. V and J calls plus clone size are reproduced from that table; the DNA served to infer D and trimming. There are 150,000 to 200,000 clones in the sample; 75% to 80% occur only once, and approximately 27% lies in the top ten. Germline V lookup: CDR1 LNHDA, CDR2 SQIVND (reference sequence). After removal of 7 bases from V and 4 bases from J, the junction contained 12 bases not matched to a gene. The CDR3 is 18 residues long.

The chain combines TRBV19 with TRBJ2-5; the match to TRBD2 covers 16 bases. The sequenced material came from peripheral blood. This clonotype was obtained from a woman in her seventies with acute or convalescent COVID-19. CDR3 protein: CASTDRGTSGRAGETQYF. DNA of the CDR3: TGTGCCAGTACCGATAGGGGGACTAGCGGGAGGGCCGGAGAGACCCAGTACTTC.